Presented here are 3 T cell receptor beta chains from one specimen sequenced in a study of CD8 T cells in Susac syndrome. Random-hexamer reverse transcription was applied to roughly 0.5 to 1 ug RNA. One entry per CDR3 protein, called by TCRdb with MiXCR from the immunoSEQ multiplex PCR reads. The sample holds under 200,000 distinct CDR3 sequences, around 94% seen once. Specimen: CD4+ T cells from PBMCs. The receptors originated from a human donor in good health.

The V and J genes are TRBV7-2 and TRBJ2-7; 8 bases line up with TRBD2. The CDR3 covers 13 residues. After removal of 4 bases from V and 7 bases from J, the junction contained 6 bases not matched to a gene. Germline CDR1 SGHTA, CDR2 FQGNSA. CDR3 nucleotides: TGTGCCAGCAGCTCGGGACTAGGGGGTGAGCAGTACTTC. Translation gives CASSSGLGGEQYF.

This clonotype was picked up one time. The V and J genes are TRBV18 and TRBJ2-7; D possibly corresponds to TRBD2 (6 bases). The germline CDR1 and CDR2 sequences are KGHSH and LQKENI. Trimming left V 2 bases short and J 5 bases short, with 13 bases between. This CDR3 has 14 amino acids. CDR3 sequence (DNA): TGTGCCAGCTCACCAATCGGAGGAGGGAACGAGCAGTACTTC. Protein: CASSPIGGGNEQYF.

V usage is TRBV12-3 or TRBV12-4 and J usage is TRBJ2-5; D gene uncertain. Between the trimmed V and J ends, which lost 4 bases and 1 base, there was a span of 13 bases. The CDR3 covers 15 residues. CDR3 DNA sequence: TGTGCCAGCAGTTATGACTTCTGGGCCCAAGAGACCCAGTACTTC. It encodes CASSYDFWAQETQYF.